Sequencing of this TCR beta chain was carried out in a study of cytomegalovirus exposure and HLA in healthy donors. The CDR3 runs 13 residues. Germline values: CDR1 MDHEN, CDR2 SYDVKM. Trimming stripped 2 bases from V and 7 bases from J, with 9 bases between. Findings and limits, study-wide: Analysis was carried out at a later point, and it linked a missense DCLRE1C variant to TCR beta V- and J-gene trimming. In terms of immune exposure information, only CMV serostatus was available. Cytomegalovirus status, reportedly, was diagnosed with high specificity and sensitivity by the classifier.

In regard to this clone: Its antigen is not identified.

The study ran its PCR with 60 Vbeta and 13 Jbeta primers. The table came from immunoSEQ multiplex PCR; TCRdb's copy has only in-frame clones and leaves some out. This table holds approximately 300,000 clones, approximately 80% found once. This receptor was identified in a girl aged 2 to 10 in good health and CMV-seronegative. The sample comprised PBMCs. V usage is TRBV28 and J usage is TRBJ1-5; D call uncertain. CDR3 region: CASSLVSGQPQHF. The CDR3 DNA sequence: TGTGCCAGCAGTTTAGTCTCCGGGCAGCCCCAGCATTTT. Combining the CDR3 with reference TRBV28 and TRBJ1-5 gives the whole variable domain DVKVTQSSRYLVKRTGEKVFLECVQDMDHENMFWYRQDPGLGLRLIYFSYDVKMKEKGDIPEGYSVSREKKERFSLILESASTNQTSMYLCASSLVSGQPQHFGDGTRLSIL.